This TCR beta chain originates from a study of T cell clones after liver transplantation. The overall study: Three of eight recipients were HCV-positive; others had non-autoimmune, non-viral indications. Blood was drawn pre-transplant, before withdrawal, and after full or failed withdrawal.

Unstimulated PBMCs were sorted into CD3+CD4+ and CD3+CD8+ populations. The germline V gene encodes CDR1 SGHNT and CDR2 YYREEE (reference sequence). Between the trimmed V and J ends, which lost 4 bases and 4 bases, there was a span of 9 bases. This CDR3 spans 14 amino acids. Repertoires were generated with immunoSEQ multiplex PCR, while TCRdb's copy carries only in-frame clones and drops some. Of some 61,000 clones listed, approximately 77% are singletons. V and J are TRBV5-4 and TRBJ1-6; D unresolved. Sequenced here: CD4+ T cells from blood, sampled at the 22-month timepoint. The receptor was derived from a human patient who received a liver transplant. Some T cells here may be from the graft donor. The CDR3 sequence: CASSLGYYNSPLHF. DNA of the CDR3: TGTGCCAGCAGCCTCGGGTATTATAATTCACCCCTCCACTTT.